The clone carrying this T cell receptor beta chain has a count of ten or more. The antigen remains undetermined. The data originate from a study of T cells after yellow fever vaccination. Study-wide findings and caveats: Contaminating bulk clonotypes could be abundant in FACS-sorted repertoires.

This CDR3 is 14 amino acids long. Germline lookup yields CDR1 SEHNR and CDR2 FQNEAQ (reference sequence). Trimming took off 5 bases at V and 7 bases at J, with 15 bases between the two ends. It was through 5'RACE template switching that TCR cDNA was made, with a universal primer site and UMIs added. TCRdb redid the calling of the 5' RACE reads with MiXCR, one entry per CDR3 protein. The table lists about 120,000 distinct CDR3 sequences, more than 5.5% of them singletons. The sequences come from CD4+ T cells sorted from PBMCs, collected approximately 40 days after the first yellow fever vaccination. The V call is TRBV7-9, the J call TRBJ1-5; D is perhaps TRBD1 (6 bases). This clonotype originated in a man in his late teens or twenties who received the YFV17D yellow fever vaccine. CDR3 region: CASSHTAGEQPQHF. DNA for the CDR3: TGTGCCAGCAGCCATACAGCAGGGGAACAGCCCCAGCATTTT.